This record looks at one T cell receptor beta chain sequence and its context. Its antigen is not known. The PCR made use of 60 Vbeta and 13 Jbeta primers. Profiling relied on immunoSEQ multiplex PCR, and the TCRdb table lists in-frame clones only, not all of them. Among more than 100,000 clones listed, nearly 65% were seen once. This record comes from a study of cytomegalovirus exposure and HLA in healthy donors. Study background: Findings of an earlier analysis included about 120 million unique TCR beta sequences from 190 million or so T cells.

The study's findings and limits: Association of a missense DCLRE1C variant with TCR beta V- and J-gene trimming was reported in a later analysis. Rare TCR sequences dominated, though some public TCRs recurred in many donors.

Input material: PBMCs. The receptor was derived from a middle-aged man in good health and CMV-seropositive.

The CDR3 loop reads CASSLTSGRTDTQYF. DNA of the CDR3: TGTGCCAGCAGCCTCACTAGCGGTCGCACAGATACGCAGTATTTT. The genes are TRBV5-4 and TRBJ2-3; TRBD2 matches 8 bases. Trimming removed 4 bases from V and 1 base from J; junction bases left unmatched: 5. The CDR3 has 15 residues. Germline V gene data show CDR1 as SGHNT and CDR2 as YYREEE (reference sequence).